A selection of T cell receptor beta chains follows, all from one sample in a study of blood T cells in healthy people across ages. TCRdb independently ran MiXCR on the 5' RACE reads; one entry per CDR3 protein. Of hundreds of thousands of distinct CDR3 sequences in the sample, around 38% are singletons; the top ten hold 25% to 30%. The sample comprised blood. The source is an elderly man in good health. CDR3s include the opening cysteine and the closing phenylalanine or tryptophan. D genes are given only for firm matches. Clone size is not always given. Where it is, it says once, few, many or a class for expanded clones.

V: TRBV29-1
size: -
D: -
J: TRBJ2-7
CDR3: CSVLRWGGDTGPSNEQYF
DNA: TGCAGCGTCCTTAGATGGGGGGGGGACACTGGGCCATCCAATGAGCAGTACTTC

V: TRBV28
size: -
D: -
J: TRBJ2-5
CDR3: CASSPSWGAGNTLGETQYF
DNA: TGTGCCAGCAGTCCGTCGTGGGGGGCGGGAAACACGCTTGGGGAGACCCAGTACTTC

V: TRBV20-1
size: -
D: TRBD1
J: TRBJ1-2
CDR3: CSGTGIYGYTF
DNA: TGCAGTGGGACAGGGATCTATGGCTACACCTTC

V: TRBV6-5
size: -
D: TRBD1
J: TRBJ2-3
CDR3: CASSRGQGAFTDTQYF
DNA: TGTGCCAGCAGCCGGGGACAGGGGGCCTTCACAGATACGCAGTATTTT

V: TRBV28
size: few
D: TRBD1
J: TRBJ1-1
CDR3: CASSFGGTSTGGAFF
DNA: TGTGCCAGCAGTTTTGGGGGAACCTCAACAGGGGGAGCTTTCTTT

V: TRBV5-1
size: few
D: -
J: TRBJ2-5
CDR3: CASSLEGVQETQYF
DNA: TGCGCCAGCAGCTTGGAAGGGGTCCAAGAGACCCAGTACTTC

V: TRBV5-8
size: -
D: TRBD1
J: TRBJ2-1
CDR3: CASSLEGAIDNEQFF
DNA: TGTGCCAGCAGCTTGGAGGGGGCAATAGACAATGAGCAGTTCTTC

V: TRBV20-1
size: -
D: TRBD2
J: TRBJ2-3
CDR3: CSARDPSGDTDTQYF
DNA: TGCAGTGCTAGAGATCCCAGCGGGGACACAGATACGCAGTATTTT

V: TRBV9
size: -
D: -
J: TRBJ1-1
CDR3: CASSVGGGLAMNAEAFF
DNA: TGTGCCAGCAGCGTAGGGGGAGGGTTGGCGATGAACGCTGAAGCTTTCTTT

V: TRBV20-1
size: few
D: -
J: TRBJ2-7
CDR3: CSASGLRTYEQYF
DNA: TGCAGTGCTAGTGGGCTTAGAACCTACGAGCAGTACTTC

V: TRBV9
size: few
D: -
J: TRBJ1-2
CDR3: CASSVALGQSYGYTF
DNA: TGTGCCAGCAGCGTAGCCCTAGGGCAGAGCTATGGCTACACCTTC

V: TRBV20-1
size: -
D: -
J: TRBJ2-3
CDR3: CSARESLGRADTQYF
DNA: TGCAGTGCTAGGGAATCTTTGGGGCGGGCAGATACGCAGTATTTT

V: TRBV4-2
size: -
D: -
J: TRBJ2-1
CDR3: CASSSRTSLNEQFF
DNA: TGTGCCAGCAGCTCCCGGACTTCTCTTAATGAGCAGTTCTTC

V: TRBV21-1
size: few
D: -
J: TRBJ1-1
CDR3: CASSNRVRNTEAFF
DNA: TGTGCCAGCAGCAACAGGGTCCGGAACACTGAAGCTTTCTTT

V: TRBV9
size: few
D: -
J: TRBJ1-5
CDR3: CASSVDQGEQPQHF
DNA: TGTGCCAGCAGCGTAGACCAGGGCGAACAGCCCCAGCATTTT

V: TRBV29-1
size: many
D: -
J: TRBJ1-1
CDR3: CSVEPVSEAFF
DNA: TGCAGCGTTGAGCCGGTCTCCGAAGCTTTCTTT

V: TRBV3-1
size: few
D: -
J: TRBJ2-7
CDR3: CASSQESGSYSYEQYF
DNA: TGTGCCAGCAGCCAGGAGTCTGGCTCGTACTCCTACGAGCAGTACTTC

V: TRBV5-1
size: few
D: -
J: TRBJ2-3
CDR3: CASSLAVSIGGGREDTQYF
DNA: TGCGCCAGCAGCTTGGCCGTTAGCATTGGCGGTGGTCGTGAAGATACGCAGTATTTT

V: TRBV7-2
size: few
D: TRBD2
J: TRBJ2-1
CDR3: CASSLYSSGHNEQFF
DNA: TGTGCCAGCAGCTTATATTCTAGCGGACACAATGAGCAGTTCTTC

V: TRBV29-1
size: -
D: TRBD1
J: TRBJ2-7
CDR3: CSVLGTGTTEQYF
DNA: TGCAGCGTCTTAGGGACAGGGACGACTGAGCAGTACTTC

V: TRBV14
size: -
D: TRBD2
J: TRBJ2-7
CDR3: CASSHRPWDTSGRWNEQYF
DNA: TGCGCCAGCAGCCACCGCCCTTGGGACACTAGCGGGAGATGGAATGAGCAGTACTTC

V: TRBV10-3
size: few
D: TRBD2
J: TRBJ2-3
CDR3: CAISPGLAGARTDTQYF
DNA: TGTGCCATCAGCCCCGGACTAGCGGGGGCCCGCACAGATACGCAGTATTTT

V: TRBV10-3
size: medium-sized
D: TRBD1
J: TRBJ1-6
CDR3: CAIKDRGQSPLHF
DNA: TGTGCCATCAAGGACAGGGGACAATCACCCCTCCACTTT

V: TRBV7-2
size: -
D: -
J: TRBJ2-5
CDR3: CASSLRRGRETQYF
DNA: TGTGCCAGCAGCCTGCGCCGGGGTAGAGAGACCCAGTACTTC

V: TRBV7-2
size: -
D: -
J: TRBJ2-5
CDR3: CASSIVADPGETQYF
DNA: TGTGCCAGCAGCATCGTAGCGGACCCGGGGGAGACCCAGTACTTC

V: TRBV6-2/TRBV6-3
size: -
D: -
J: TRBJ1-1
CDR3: CASSYSIMGRPRNTEAFF
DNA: TGTGCCAGCAGTTACTCGATTATGGGCAGACCTAGGAACACTGAAGCTTTCTTT

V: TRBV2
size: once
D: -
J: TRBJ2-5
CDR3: CASTSTTQETQYF
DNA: TGTGCCAGCACATCCACGACCCAAGAGACCCAGTACTTC

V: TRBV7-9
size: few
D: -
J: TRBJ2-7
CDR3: CASSKNNRGEQYF
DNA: TGTGCCAGCAGCAAAAACAACCGGGGGGAGCAGTACTTC

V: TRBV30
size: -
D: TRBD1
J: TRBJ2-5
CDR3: CAWSALPRGQGTQYF
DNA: TGTGCCTGGAGTGCCCTTCCTAGGGGGCAGGGGACCCAGTACTTC

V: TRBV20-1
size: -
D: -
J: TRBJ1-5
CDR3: CSARDPGAGDQPQHF
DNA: TGCAGTGCTAGAGATCCGGGGGCCGGGGATCAGCCCCAGCATTTT

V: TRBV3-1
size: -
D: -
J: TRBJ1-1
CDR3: CASSQDPLKTSEAFF
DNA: TGTGCCAGCAGCCAAGATCCCTTAAAGACTTCTGAAGCTTTCTTT

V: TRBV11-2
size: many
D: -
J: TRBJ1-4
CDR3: CASSLARGGDSEKLFF
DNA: TGTGCCAGCAGCTTAGCCCGGGGGGGAGACTCAGAAAAACTGTTTTTT

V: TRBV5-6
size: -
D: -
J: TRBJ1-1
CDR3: CASSPRRGINTEAFF
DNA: TGTGCCAGCAGCCCCCGAAGGGGGATCAACACTGAAGCTTTCTTT

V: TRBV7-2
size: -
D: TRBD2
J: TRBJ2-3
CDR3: CASSPTSGATDTQYF
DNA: TGTGCCAGCAGTCCGACTAGCGGGGCCACAGATACGCAGTATTTT

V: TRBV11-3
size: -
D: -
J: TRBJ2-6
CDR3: CASSLDGAGPPGANVLTF
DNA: TGTGCCAGCAGCTTAGATGGGGCAGGGCCTCCTGGGGCCAACGTCCTGACTTTC

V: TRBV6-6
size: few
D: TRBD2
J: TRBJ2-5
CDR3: CASERSGGPANEQYF
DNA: TGTGCCAGCGAAAGGAGCGGGGGGCCGGCCAATGAGCAGTACTTC

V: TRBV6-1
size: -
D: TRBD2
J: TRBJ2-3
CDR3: CASSDISGGAPDTQYF
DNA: TGTGCCAGCAGTGATATTAGCGGGGGGGCCCCAGATACGCAGTATTTT

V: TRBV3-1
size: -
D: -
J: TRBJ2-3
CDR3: CASSRRNTQYF
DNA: TGTGCCAGCAGCCGCCGGAATACGCAGTATTTT

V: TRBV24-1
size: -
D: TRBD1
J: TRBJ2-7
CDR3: CASHRDRILEQYF
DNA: TGTGCCTCCCACCGGGACAGGATCCTCGAGCAGTACTTC

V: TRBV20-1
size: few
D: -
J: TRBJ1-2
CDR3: CSALQRQEANYGYTF
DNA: TGCAGTGCCCTGCAAAGACAGGAAGCTAACTATGGCTACACCTTC

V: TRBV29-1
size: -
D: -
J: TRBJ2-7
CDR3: CSVCLREKLYEQYF
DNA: TGCAGCGTCTGCCTCCGGGAAAAACTTTACGAGCAGTACTTC

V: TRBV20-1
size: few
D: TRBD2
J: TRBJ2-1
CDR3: CSAGKREWSYNEQFF
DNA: TGCAGTGCTGGAAAGCGGGAGTGGTCCTACAATGAGCAGTTCTTC

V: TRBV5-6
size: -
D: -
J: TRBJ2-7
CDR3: CAWSVAEGAGEQYF
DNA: TGTGCCTGGAGTGTGGCGGAGGGGGCGGGTGAGCAGTACTTC

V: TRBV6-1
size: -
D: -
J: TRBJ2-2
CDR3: CASSDSVPDTGELFF
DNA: TGTGCCAGCAGTGATTCAGTCCCGGACACCGGGGAGCTGTTTTTT

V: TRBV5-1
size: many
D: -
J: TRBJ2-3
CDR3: CASSLTSTDTQYF
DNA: TGTGCCAGCAGTCTAACTAGCACAGATACGCAGTATTTT

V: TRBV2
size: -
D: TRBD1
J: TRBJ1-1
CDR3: CASNRGVNTEAFF
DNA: TGTGCCAGCAACAGGGGGGTGAACACTGAAGCTTTCTTT

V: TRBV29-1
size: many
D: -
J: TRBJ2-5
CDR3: CSVGSSGQETQYF
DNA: TGCAGCGTTGGGTCCAGCGGCCAAGAGACCCAGTACTTC

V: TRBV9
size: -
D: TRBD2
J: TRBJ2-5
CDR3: CASSGGLAGSQETQYF
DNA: TGTGCCAGCAGCGGGGGACTAGCGGGATCCCAAGAGACCCAGTACTTC

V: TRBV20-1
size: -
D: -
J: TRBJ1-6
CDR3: CSARVGYDSPLHF
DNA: TGCAGTGCTAGGGTTGGGTATGATTCACCCCTCCACTTT

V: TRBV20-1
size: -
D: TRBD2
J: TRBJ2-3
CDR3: CSASGWLAGVHAQYF
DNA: TGCAGTGCTAGCGGGTGGCTAGCGGGAGTTCACGCGCAGTATTTT

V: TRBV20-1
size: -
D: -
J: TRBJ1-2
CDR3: CSARDGGRAANYGYTF
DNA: TGCAGTGCTAGAGATGGTGGCAGAGCAGCTAACTATGGCTACACCTTC

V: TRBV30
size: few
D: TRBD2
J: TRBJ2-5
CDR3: CAYSDSGLAGGQETQYF
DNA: TGTGCCTACTCAGATTCAGGACTAGCGGGGGGACAAGAGACCCAGTACTTC

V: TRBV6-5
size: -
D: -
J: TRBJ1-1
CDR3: CASRPRAGNEAFF
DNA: TGTGCCAGCAGGCCCCGGGCGGGGAATGAAGCTTTCTTT

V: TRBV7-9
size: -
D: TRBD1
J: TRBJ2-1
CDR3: CASSSGDRGHEQFF
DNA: TGTGCCAGCAGCTCTGGGGACAGGGGTCACGAGCAGTTCTTC

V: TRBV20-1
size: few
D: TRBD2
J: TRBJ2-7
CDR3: CSVDQISGRGYEQYF
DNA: TGCAGTGTCGATCAAATAAGCGGGAGAGGCTACGAGCAGTACTTC

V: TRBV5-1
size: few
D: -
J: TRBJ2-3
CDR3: CASSWEPFTGTDTQYF
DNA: TGCGCCAGCAGCTGGGAACCATTCACCGGCACAGATACGCAGTATTTT

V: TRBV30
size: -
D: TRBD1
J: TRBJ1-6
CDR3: CAWSADRVGSPLHF
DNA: TGTGCCTGGAGTGCTGACAGGGTTGGTTCACCCCTCCACTTT

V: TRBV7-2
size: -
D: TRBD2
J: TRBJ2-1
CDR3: CASSTQAGGSNEQFF
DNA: TGTGCCAGCAGTACGCAAGCGGGAGGTAGCAATGAGCAGTTCTTC